This T cell receptor (beta chain) emerged from a study of blood T cell repertoires in COVID-19. Profiling relied on immunoSEQ multiplex PCR, and the TCRdb table lists in-frame clones only, not all of them. The table lists some 100,000 clones, roughly 88% of them singletons. CDR1 and CDR2 (germline): MNHEY, SVGEGT. This CDR3 region has 14 residues. The V and J ends lost 5 bases and 4 bases respectively, with 14 bases between them. This sequence originates from a woman aged 55-70 years with acute or convalescent COVID-19. This rearrangement joins TRBV6-2 or TRBV6-3 to TRBJ1-2; no clear D. The sequenced material came from peripheral blood. The CDR3 sequence is CASSGATRGYGYTF. The CDR3 DNA reads as TGTGCCAGCAGTGGAGCCACTCGGGGCTATGGCTACACCTTC.